These 18 T cell receptor beta chains originate from one sample sequenced in a study of cytomegalovirus exposure and HLA in healthy donors. The PCR used 60 Vbeta and 13 Jbeta primers. TCRdb's table, derived via immunoSEQ multiplex PCR, lists solely in-frame clones and lacks some. Of 150,000 to 200,000 clones in the sample, over 75% are singletons; the top ten hold 1.5% to 2%. The specimen was PBMCs. These TCRs come from a man in his late teens or twenties in good health and CMV-seronegative.

The chain couples TRBV27 to TRBJ1-1; 7 nucleotides line up with TRBD1. Germline CDR1 reads MNHEY; CDR2 reads SMNVEV (reference sequence). The CDR3 extends over 16 amino acids. V lost 5 bases to trimming and J lost 2 bases; unmatched junction nucleotides: 11. The CDR3: CASSPDRWGLNTEAFF. Written as DNA, the CDR3 is TGTGCCAGCAGTCCGGACAGGTGGGGATTAAACACTGAAGCTTTCTTT.

The chain employs TRBV30 and TRBJ2-7, with 9 bases aligning to TRBD1. In germline, CDR1 is GTSNPN, CDR2 SVGIG (reference sequence). CDR3 length equals 14 residues. V dropped 0 bases and J dropped 9; count of bases not matched to a gene: 9. DNA for the CDR3: TGTGCCTGGAGTGTAGGGACAGGGTTAGTTGGGCAGTACTTC. Protein: CAWSVGTGLVGQYF.

CDR3 sequence: CASSLIPRVADTDTQYF. The CDR3 region has the DNA TGTGCCAGCAGCTTAATTCCTCGGGTAGCGGACACAGATACGCAGTATTTT. J is TRBJ2-3 and V is TRBV11-2, with a weak D call TRBD2 (6 bases). V lost 2 bases and J lost 2, with 17 bases in between. Looked up from germline, CDR1 is SGHAT and CDR2 is FQNNGV. The CDR3 consists of 17 residues.

This chain's CDR3 is CASSPSGQGGYGYTF. CDR3 nucleotides: TGTGCCAGCAGCCCGTCCGGACAGGGGGGGTATGGCTACACCTTC. This rearrangement joins TRBV13 to TRBJ1-2; TRBD1 matches 10 bases. Trimming removed 5 bases from V and 5 bases from J; junction bases left unmatched: 8. Germline values: CDR1 PRHDT, CDR2 FYEKMQ (reference sequence). This CDR3 is built from 15 residues.

This chain joins TRBV7-2 and TRBJ2-3; 11 bases match TRBD2. The CDR3 runs to 16 residues. The ends lost 5 bases at V and 3 bases at J; junction bases unmatched: 7. The germline gives CDR1 SGHTA, CDR2 FQGNSA. Written as DNA, the CDR3 is TGTGCCAGCAGCCCTTTAGCGGGGGGGCGGACAGATACGCAGTATTTT. Protein sequence: CASSPLAGGRTDTQYF. Looking up the rest from reference TRBV7-2 and TRBJ2-3 gives the full variable domain: GAGVSQSPSNKVTEKGKDVELRCDPISGHTALYWYRQSLGQGLEFLIYFQGNSAPDKSGLPSDRFSAERTGGSVSTLTIQRTQQEDSAVYLCASSPLAGGRTDTQYFGPGTRLTVL.

J is TRBJ2-1 and V is TRBV19; 7 nucleotides line up with TRBD1. The J segment lost 5 bases and the V segment lost 1 base, leaving 5 bases of the junction unmatched. The germline gives CDR1 LNHDA, CDR2 SQIVND (reference sequence). The CDR3 has 15 residues. CDR3 DNA: TGTGCCAGTAGTATAGTAGGACAGGCGCACAATGAGCAGTTCTTC. This gives the protein CASSIVGQAHNEQFF.

The chain joins TRBV19 to TRBJ2-5, with 7 bases fitting TRBD2. CDR1 and CDR2 (germline): LNHDA, SQIVND (reference sequence). V was clipped by 6 bases and J by 2 bases; unmatched bases: 9. The CDR3 runs to 15 residues. As DNA, the CDR3 is TGTGCCAGTAGCCTTGGGAGGGCTAGGCAAGAGACCCAGTACTTC. This translates into CASSLGRARQETQYF.

This clone has only one observation. This rearrangement joins TRBV6-5 to TRBJ2-7; 7 bases are shared with TRBD1. CDR3 length equals 14 residues. Germline values: CDR1 MNHEY, CDR2 SVGAGI. V lost 5 bases to trimming and J lost 2 bases; unmatched junction nucleotides: 6. For the CDR3, the DNA is TGTGCCAGCAGTCCCCGACAGGGTCCCTACGAGCAGTACTTC. This sequence encodes CASSPRQGPYEQYF.

This clone was seen a handful of times. J is TRBJ2-1 and V is TRBV4-1; 14 bases align to TRBD2. Trimming took 3 bases from V and 9 from J; bases not matched to a gene: 7. CDR1 MGHRA and CDR2 YSYEKL come from the germline V gene. This CDR3 has 16 residues. CDR3 in DNA: TGCGCCAGCAGCCACTCGGGACTAGCGGGAGACGGTGAGCAGTTCTTC. It codes for CASSHSGLAGDGEQFF.

This sequence joins TRBV2 and TRBJ2-4; D remains unclear. Germline V gene lookup returns CDR1 SNHLY and CDR2 FYNNEI. Trimming removed 11 bases at V and 0 bases at J, with 11 bases between. CDR3 length: 13 amino acids. The CDR3 region has the DNA TGTGCCTCCCTGCGGCTAGCCAAAAACATTCAGTACTTC. It translates to CASLRLAKNIQYF.

V is TRBV28 and J is TRBJ2-7, with D uncertain. Germline V CDR1 and CDR2: MDHEN, SYDVKM. Trimming cost V 6 bases and J 6 bases, with 15 bases left between them. The CDR3 has 13 amino acids. CDR3 protein: CASSGAQRGEQYF. CDR3 nucleotides: TGTGCCAGCAGCGGAGCCCAGAGAGGCGAGCAGTACTTC.

The V call is TRBV5-4, the J call TRBJ2-1, with TRBD1 identical over 7 bases. CDR1 is SGHNT, CDR2 YYREEE, per germline (reference sequence). The CDR3 sequence is 16 residues long. V trimming: 0 bases; J trimming: 7 bases; junction bases outside the gene matches: 10. Here the CDR3 reads CASSLVDRDILNEQFF. CDR3 DNA sequence: TGTGCCAGCAGCTTGGTCGACAGGGATATTTTGAATGAGCAGTTCTTC.

The chain joins TRBV2 to TRBJ2-7; D is undetermined. This CDR3 region has 13 residues. CDR1 is SNHLY, CDR2 FYNNEI, per germline. Trimming took 2 bases from V and 7 from J, leaving 12 bases between them. CDR3: CASSESHLREQYF. In DNA form, the CDR3 reads TGTGCCAGCAGTGAAAGCCACCTTCGGGAGCAGTACTTC.

The V and J genes are TRBV2 and TRBJ1-1; D is uncertain. This CDR3 has 12 amino acids. Germline-derived CDR1 and CDR2 are SNHLY and FYNNEI. V lost 6 bases and J 5 bases, leaving 10 bases between the germline ends. In nucleotides, the CDR3 is TGTGCCAGCAGACGAACGGGGACTGAAGCTTTCTTT. Translated: CASRRTGTEAFF.

V usage is TRBV18 and J usage is TRBJ2-5; no reliable D call. CDR3 length equals 15 residues. CDR1 is KGHSH and CDR2 is LQKENI in the germline V gene. V shed 1 base and J shed 0 bases, with 9 bases lying between them. Here the CDR3 reads CASSPLPPYQETQYF. The CDR3 region has the DNA TGTGCCAGCTCACCACTTCCCCCTTACCAAGAGACCCAGTACTTC.

In its sample, this clone was seen a few times. The chain combines TRBV7-4 with TRBJ1-2, with 7 bases fitting TRBD1. With 6 bases clipped from V and 4 bases from J, the junction kept 11 bases outside the gene matches. Germline V gene data show CDR1 as SGHVT and CDR2 as SQSDAQ. The length of the CDR3 is 15 residues. CDR3 sequence (DNA): TGTGCCAGCAGGCGACAGGGAGGTAAGGGCTATGGCTACACCTTC. Amino acid sequence: CASRRQGGKGYGYTF.

This chain uses TRBV21-1 with TRBJ1-1; TRBD1, the table's D call, lacks a check against the DNA. TRBV21-1 is listed as a pseudogene. This CDR3 is 16 amino acids long. This CDR3 is CASSKGAGALNTEAFF. The CDR3, as DNA: TGTGCCAGCAGCAAAGGGGCAGGGGCCTTGAACACTGAAGCTTTCTTT.

The chain uses TRBV7-2 and TRBJ1-6; 7 nucleotides line up with TRBD1. The junction had 8 bases not matched to a gene; V was cut back by 3 bases and J by 0 bases. Germline V gene sequence: CDR1 SGHTA, CDR2 FQGNSA. The CDR3 spans 18 residues. As DNA, the CDR3 is TGTGCCAGCAGCTTTAATACAGGGGTTAGCTCCTATAATTCACCCCTCCACTTT. It specifies CASSFNTGVSSYNSPLHF.